This TCR beta chain was profiled in a study of cytomegalovirus exposure and HLA in healthy donors. General study points: Fewer N-insertions (relative to the roughly 730-donor mean) were reportedly seen in an Asian-associated ancestry cluster in a later analysis.

13 Jbeta primers and 60 Vbeta primers were used for the PCR. Only in-frame clones appear in the TCRdb table, and some are missing; sequencing was by immunoSEQ multiplex PCR. This table has 150,000 to 200,000 clones, 75% to 85% appearing once. This clone has just one count. Its antigen remains unknown. V lost 5 bases, J lost 5 bases, and 10 bases stayed unmatched. Germline V gene sequence: CDR1 SGHRS, CDR2 YFSETQ. CDR3 length: 15 residues. Despite likely unrecorded immune exposures, the donors were nominally healthy at the time of sampling. The gene calls are TRBV5-1 and TRBJ2-5; TRBD2 matches 9 bases. The material sequenced was PBMCs. The receptor was isolated from a girl aged 2 to 9 in good health and CMV-seropositive. The CDR3 protein is CASSYPAGGRETQYF. CDR3 bases: TGCGCCAGCAGTTACCCAGCGGGAGGCAGGGAGACCCAGTACTTC.